The following is a T cell receptor beta chain sequence with its context. Its specificity is unknown. These data come from a study of OX40 agonist ivuxolimab in advanced cancers. Study-wide context: The mean age was 60 years, ranging from roughly 23 to 90, with approximately 83% of participants male. General study points: CD8+ T cells (on average) carried more expanded clones than CD4+ T cells. Partial responders at 0.1-3.0 mg/kg showed near-lowest clonal expansion.

Repertoires were generated with immunoSEQ multiplex PCR, while TCRdb's copy carries only in-frame clones and drops some. The sample has 45,000 to 65,000 clones; around 90% are singletons. The CDR3 is 13 residues long. Germline V gene data show CDR1 as MDHEN and CDR2 as SYDVKM. The V end was cut by 5 bases, the J end by 8 bases, with 16 bases between. The chain links TRBV28 to TRBJ2-7, with D possibly called TRBD1 or TRBD2 (6 bases each). The clonotype originates from an adult with an advanced solid tumor such as melanoma, head and neck, liver or kidney cancer. The specimen was CD4+ or CD8+ T cells sorted from blood, collected in a trial of the OX40 agonist ivuxolimab. This CDR3 reads CASSPDDGGQQYV. The CDR3 bases are TGTGCCAGCAGTCCGGACGACGGGGGCCAGCAGTACGTC.